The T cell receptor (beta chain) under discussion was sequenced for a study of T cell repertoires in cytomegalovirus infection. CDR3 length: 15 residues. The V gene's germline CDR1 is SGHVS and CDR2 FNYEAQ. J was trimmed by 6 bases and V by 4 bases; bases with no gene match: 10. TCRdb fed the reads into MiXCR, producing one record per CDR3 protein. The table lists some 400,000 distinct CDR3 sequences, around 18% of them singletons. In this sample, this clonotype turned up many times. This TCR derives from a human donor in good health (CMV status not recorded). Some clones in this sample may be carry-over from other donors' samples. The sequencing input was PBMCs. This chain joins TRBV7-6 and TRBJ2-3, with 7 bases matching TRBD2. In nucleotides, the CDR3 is TGTGCCAGCAGCTCAGTGGGGGGGTATTCGGATACGCAGTATTTT. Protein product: CASSSVGGYSDTQYF.